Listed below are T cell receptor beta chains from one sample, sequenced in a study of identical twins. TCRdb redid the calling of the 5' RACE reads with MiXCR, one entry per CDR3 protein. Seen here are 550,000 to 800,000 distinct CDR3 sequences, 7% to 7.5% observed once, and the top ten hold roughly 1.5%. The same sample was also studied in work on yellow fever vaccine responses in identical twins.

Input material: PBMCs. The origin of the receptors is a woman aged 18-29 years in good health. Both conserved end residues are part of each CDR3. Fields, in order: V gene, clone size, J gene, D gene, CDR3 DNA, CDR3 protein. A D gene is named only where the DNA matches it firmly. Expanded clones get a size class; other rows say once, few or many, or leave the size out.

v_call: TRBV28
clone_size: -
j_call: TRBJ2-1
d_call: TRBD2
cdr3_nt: TGTGCCAGCGGACAAACTAGCGGGGGTTACAATGAGCAGTTCTTC
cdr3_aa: CASGQTSGGYNEQFF

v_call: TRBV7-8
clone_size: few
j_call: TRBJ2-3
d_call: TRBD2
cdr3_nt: TGTGCCAGCAGCTCGACAGTGACTAGCGGGGGACCGCAGTATTTT
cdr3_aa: CASSSTVTSGGPQYF

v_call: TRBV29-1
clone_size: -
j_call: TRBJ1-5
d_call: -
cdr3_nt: TGCAGCGTTGAAACTGGGGGCAATCAGCCCCAGCATTTT
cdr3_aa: CSVETGGNQPQHF

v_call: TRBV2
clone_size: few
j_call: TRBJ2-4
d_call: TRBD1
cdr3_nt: TGTGCCAGCAATGGGGACAGGGGGCTTGTCAAAAACATTCAGTACTTC
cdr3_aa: CASNGDRGLVKNIQYF

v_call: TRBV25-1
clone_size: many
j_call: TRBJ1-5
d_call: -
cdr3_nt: TGTGCCAGCAGTGAATTCAGCGGGGATCAGCCCCAGCATTTT
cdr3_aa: CASSEFSGDQPQHF

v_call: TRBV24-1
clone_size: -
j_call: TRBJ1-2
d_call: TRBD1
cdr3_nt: TGTGCCACCAGTGATTCCCGGACAGGGCATAGAGGGGGCTACACCTTC
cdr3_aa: CATSDSRTGHRGGYTF

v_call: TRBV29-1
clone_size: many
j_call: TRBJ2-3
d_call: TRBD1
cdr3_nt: TGCAGCGTTGAATTCTTGACAGGGGGCCCAGATACGCAGTATTTT
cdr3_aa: CSVEFLTGGPDTQYF

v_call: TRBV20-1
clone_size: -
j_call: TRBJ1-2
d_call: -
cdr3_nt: TGCAGTGCTAGAGGACAGATAGCTAACTATGGCTACACCTTC
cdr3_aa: CSARGQIANYGYTF

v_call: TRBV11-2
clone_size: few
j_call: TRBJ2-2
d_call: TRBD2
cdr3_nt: TGTGCCAGCAGCTTTCCTCAGGAGCGGGAGGACACCGGGGAGCTGTTTTTT
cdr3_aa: CASSFPQEREDTGELFF

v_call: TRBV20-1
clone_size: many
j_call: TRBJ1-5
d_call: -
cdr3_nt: TGCAGTGCTGGCGGGGGCCTGGGTCAGCCCCAGCATTTT
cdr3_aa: CSAGGGLGQPQHF

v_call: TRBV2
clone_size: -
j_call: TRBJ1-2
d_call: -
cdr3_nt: TGTGCCAGCGCACCTAAGGGGACACCTGATGGCTACACCTTC
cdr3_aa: CASAPKGTPDGYTF

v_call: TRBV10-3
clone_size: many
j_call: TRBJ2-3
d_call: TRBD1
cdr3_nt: TGTGCCATCACCATCGGACAGGGGGACACAGATACGCAGTATTTT
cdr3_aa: CAITIGQGDTDTQYF

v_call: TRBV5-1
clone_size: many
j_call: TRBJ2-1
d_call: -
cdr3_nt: TGCGCCAGCAGCTGGGGGTCCGGCAATGAGCAGTTCTTC
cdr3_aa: CASSWGSGNEQFF

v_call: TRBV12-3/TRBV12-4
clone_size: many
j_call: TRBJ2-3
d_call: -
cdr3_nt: TGTGCCAGCAGTTCGTCCCGGAGAGATACGCAGTATTTT
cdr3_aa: CASSSSRRDTQYF

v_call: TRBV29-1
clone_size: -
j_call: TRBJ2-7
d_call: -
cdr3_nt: TGCAGCGTCTCGTCGATGGGGTACGAGCAGTACTTC
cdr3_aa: CSVSSMGYEQYF

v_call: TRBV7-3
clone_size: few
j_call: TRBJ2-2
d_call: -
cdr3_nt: TGTGCCAGCAGCTTAATGGGACATCCAAACACCGGGGAGCTGTTTTTT
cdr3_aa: CASSLMGHPNTGELFF

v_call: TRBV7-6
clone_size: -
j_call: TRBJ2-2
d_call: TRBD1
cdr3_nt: TGTGCCAGCAGCTTACAACAGGGGAGCACCGGGGAGCTGTTTTTT
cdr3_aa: CASSLQQGSTGELFF

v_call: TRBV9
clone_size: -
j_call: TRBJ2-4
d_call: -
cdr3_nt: TGTGCCAGCAGCGTAGGAGAAGGGGCAGTCATGGCCAAAAACATTCAGTACTTC
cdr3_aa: CASSVGEGAVMAKNIQYF

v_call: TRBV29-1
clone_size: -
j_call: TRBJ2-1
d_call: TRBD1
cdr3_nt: TGCAGCGTTGAGGGACAGGGGACCTACAATGAGCAGTTCTTC
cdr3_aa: CSVEGQGTYNEQFF

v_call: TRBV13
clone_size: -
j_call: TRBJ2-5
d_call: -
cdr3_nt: TGTGCCAGCAGTCGGCCTGGGGAGACCCAGTACTTC
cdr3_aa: CASSRPGETQYF

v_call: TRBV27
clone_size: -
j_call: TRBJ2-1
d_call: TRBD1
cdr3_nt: TGTGCCAGCAGCTTGCTCGGGACAGCCCAGTACAATGAGCAGTTCTTC
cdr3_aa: CASSLLGTAQYNEQFF

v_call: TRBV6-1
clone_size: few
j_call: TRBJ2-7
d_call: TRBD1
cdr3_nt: TGTGCCAGCAGTATAACCGGGACAGTCGACGAGCAGTACTTC
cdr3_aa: CASSITGTVDEQYF

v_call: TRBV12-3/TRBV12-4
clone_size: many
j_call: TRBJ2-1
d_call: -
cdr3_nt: TGTGCCAGCAGCGGGACCCCCTACAATGAGCAGTTCTTC
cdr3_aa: CASSGTPYNEQFF

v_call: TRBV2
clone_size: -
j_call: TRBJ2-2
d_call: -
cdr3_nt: TGTGCCATCAGTTTGTGGCAGGGGGGACCATTGAACACCGGGGAGCTGTTTTTT
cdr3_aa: CAISLWQGGPLNTGELFF

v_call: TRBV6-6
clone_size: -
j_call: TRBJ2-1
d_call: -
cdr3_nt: TGTGCCAGCGAAGGGCGGAATGAGCAGTTCTTC
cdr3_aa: CASEGRNEQFF

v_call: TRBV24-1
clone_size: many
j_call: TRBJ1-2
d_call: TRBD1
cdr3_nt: TGTGCCACCAGTGATTCGGGGACAGCTTATGGCTACACCTTC
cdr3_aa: CATSDSGTAYGYTF

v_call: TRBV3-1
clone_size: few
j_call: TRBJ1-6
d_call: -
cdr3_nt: TGTGCCAGCGGGACGGTCTATAATTCACCCCTCCACTTT
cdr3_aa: CASGTVYNSPLHF

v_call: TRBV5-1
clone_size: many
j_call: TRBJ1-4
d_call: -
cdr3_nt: TGCGCCAGCAGCTTAACGGGGGGCGATGAAAAACTGTTTTTT
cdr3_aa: CASSLTGGDEKLFF

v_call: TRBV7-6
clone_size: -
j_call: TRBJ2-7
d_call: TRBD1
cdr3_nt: TGTGCCAGCAGCTTTGGACAGGGGGATGGGCAGTACTTC
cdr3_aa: CASSFGQGDGQYF

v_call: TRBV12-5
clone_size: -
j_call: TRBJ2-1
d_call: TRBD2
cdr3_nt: TGTGCTAGTGGTTCCGGAATCGAGCGGGGCGAGCAGTTCTTC
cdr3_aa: CASGSGIERGEQFF

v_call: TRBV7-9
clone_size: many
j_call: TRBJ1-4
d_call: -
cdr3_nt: TGTGCCAGCAGCCTCCAGGACCTGGGGGCTAATGAAAAACTGTTTTTT
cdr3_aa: CASSLQDLGANEKLFF

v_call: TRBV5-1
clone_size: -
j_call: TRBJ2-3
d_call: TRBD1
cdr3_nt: TGCGCCAGCAGCTTGGGGGACAGGGTTGATACGCAGTATTTT
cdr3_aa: CASSLGDRVDTQYF

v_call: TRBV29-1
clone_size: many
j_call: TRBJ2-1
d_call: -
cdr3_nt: TGCAGCGTTGCGGCCGCGCGTAGCGGACCCTACAATGAGCAGTTCTTC
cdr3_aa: CSVAAARSGPYNEQFF

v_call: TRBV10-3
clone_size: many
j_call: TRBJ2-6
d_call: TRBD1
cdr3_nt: TGTGCCATCAGCGTGGGACAGGGAGCAGAAGGGGCCAACGTCCTGACTTTC
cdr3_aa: CAISVGQGAEGANVLTF

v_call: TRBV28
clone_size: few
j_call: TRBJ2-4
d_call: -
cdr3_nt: TGTGCCAGCAGTCCGACCGGGCCGTCGCGAAACATTCAGTACTTC
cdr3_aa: CASSPTGPSRNIQYF

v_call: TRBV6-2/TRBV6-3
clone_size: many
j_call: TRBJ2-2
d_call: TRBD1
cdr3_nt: TGTGCCAGCAGTTACCATTACCCCCTTGCAGGGGGCCAGGGCACCGGGGAGCTGTTTTTT
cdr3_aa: CASSYHYPLAGGQGTGELFF

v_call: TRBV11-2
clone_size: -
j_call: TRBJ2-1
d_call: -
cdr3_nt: TGTGCCAGCAGCTTATCTATAGGCCGCTCCTACAATGAGCAGTTCTTC
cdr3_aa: CASSLSIGRSYNEQFF

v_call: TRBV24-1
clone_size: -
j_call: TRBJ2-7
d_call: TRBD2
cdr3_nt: TGTGCCACCAGTGACACGACTAGCGGGAGCCAGCTGCAGTACTTC
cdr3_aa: CATSDTTSGSQLQYF

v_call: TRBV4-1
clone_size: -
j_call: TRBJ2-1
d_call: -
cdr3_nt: TGCGCCAGCAGCCAAGACGAAGGGACTCCTAACAATGAGCAGTTCTTC
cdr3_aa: CASSQDEGTPNNEQFF

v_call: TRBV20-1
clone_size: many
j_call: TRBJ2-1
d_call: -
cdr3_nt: TGCAGTGCTAGAGATGGCGGGCAGGGTTTTCATGAGCAGTTCTTC
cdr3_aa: CSARDGGQGFHEQFF

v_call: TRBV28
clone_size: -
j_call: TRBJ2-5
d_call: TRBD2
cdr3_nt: TGTGCCAGCAGGACCTCTAGCGGAGCCCCGGGAGAGACCCAGTACTTC
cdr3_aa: CASRTSSGAPGETQYF

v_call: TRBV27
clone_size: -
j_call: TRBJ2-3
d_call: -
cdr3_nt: TGTGCCGCAAAGGGGGGTGACAGAGATACGCAGTATTTT
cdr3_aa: CAAKGGDRDTQYF

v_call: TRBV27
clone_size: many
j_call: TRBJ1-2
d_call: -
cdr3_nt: TGTGCCAGCAGTTTAACGCAGACATATGGCTACACCTTC
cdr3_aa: CASSLTQTYGYTF